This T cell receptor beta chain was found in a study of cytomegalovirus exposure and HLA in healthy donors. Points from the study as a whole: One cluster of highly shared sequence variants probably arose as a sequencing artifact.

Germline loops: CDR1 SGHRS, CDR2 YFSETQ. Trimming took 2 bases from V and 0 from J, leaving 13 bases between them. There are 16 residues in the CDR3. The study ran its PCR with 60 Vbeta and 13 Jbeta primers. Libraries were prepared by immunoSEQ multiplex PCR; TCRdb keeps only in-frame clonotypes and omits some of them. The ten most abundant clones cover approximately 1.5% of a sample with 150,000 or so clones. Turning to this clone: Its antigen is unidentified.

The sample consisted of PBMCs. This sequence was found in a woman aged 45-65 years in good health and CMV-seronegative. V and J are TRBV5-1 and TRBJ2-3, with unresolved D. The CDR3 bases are TGCGCCAGCAGCTTAAGGTCCCACTATAGCACAGATACGCAGTATTTT. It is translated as CASSLRSHYSTDTQYF.